The rows below give T cell receptor beta chains drawn from one sample of a study of control samples from healthy donors and cancer patients. Some clones are missing from TCRdb's copy, which holds only in-frame ones; the method was immunoSEQ multiplex PCR. Among roughly 150,000 clones listed, approximately 93% were seen once. Specimen: blood. These receptors originate from a man in his fifties in good health. The CDR3 runs from the conserved cysteine through the conserved F or W. Each record gives: clone size, V gene, CDR3 protein. Only some rows state a clone size, as once, few, many or a class for expanded clones.

abundance: .
v_gene: TRBV19
CDR3aa: CASSTSGTSINEQFF

abundance: .
v_gene: TRBV10-2
CDR3aa: CASLDGLAGISYNEQFF

abundance: once
v_gene: TRBV7-6
CDR3aa: CASSLAQGVSYEQYF

abundance: once
v_gene: TRBV18
CDR3aa: CASSRSRQGQSPLHF

abundance: .
v_gene: TRBV28
CDR3aa: CASSWGTGGNSPLHF

abundance: .
v_gene: TRBV3-1/TRBV3-2
CDR3aa: CASSQFTTYTQYF

abundance: .
v_gene: TRBV6-5
CDR3aa: CASSSPNEQYF

abundance: few
v_gene: TRBV7-9
CDR3aa: CASSLERLFFF

abundance: .
v_gene: TRBV28
CDR3aa: CASSSGQGIYNEQFF

abundance: .
v_gene: TRBV7-6
CDR3aa: CASSLSLLGGRYEQYF

abundance: .
v_gene: TRBV6-1
CDR3aa: CASSEASGPGRDEQYF

abundance: .
v_gene: TRBV28
CDR3aa: CASRLMDRESTEAFF

abundance: .
v_gene: TRBV7-9
CDR3aa: CASSPVSSGRSREYF

abundance: .
v_gene: TRBV6-6
CDR3aa: CASSYSATQETQYF

abundance: .
v_gene: TRBV24-1
CDR3aa: CATSGPGITYGYTF

abundance: .
v_gene: TRBV30
CDR3aa: CAWSPGDSYGYTF

abundance: .
v_gene: TRBV5-4
CDR3aa: CASSLSSGRVETQYF

abundance: .
v_gene: TRBV27
CDR3aa: CASKPGTASSYEQYF

abundance: .
v_gene: TRBV5-1
CDR3aa: CASSSASAQYF

abundance: .
v_gene: TRBV27
CDR3aa: CASSTRLLSLNQPQHF

abundance: once
v_gene: TRBV9
CDR3aa: CASSVGASTADTQYF

abundance: .
v_gene: TRBV19
CDR3aa: CASGKHQYNEQFF

abundance: .
v_gene: TRBV27
CDR3aa: CASSPQGWTEAFF

abundance: once
v_gene: TRBV6-8
CDR3aa: CASNQGQVVKAKNIQYF

abundance: once
v_gene: TRBV15
CDR3aa: CATRMGTGSYEQYF

abundance: .
v_gene: TRBV28
CDR3aa: CASSLAKFANTGELFF

abundance: .
v_gene: TRBV25-1
CDR3aa: CASSTKGAGSYNEQFF

abundance: .
v_gene: TRBV3-1/TRBV3-2
CDR3aa: CASSPRLAGGEQFF

abundance: .
v_gene: TRBV6-2/TRBV6-3
CDR3aa: CASSFGLYEQYF

abundance: .
v_gene: TRBV4-1
CDR3aa: CASSHPRDSTDTQYF

abundance: .
v_gene: TRBV28
CDR3aa: CASRLTVLFHEQYF

abundance: .
v_gene: TRBV28
CDR3aa: CASSFPGVDGYTF

abundance: .
v_gene: TRBV5-4
CDR3aa: CASSPGQGVITGELFF

abundance: .
v_gene: TRBV7-9
CDR3aa: CASSLGTGNTEAFF

abundance: once
v_gene: TRBV5-1
CDR3aa: CASSTTGPSPLHF

abundance: .
v_gene: TRBV12-3/TRBV12-4
CDR3aa: CASSEQSTGELFF

abundance: .
v_gene: TRBV3-1/TRBV3-2
CDR3aa: CASSPQGRPDTQYF

abundance: .
v_gene: TRBV28
CDR3aa: CASRDNDRVPYEQYF

abundance: .
v_gene: TRBV6-1
CDR3aa: CASSEGRGAYKGYTF

abundance: .
v_gene: TRBV5-6
CDR3aa: CASSFPRGQSGNTIYF

abundance: .
v_gene: TRBV10-3
CDR3aa: CAISAPKETQYF

abundance: .
v_gene: TRBV14
CDR3aa: CASSRLKTDRQNTEAFF

abundance: .
v_gene: TRBV4-2
CDR3aa: CASSSRTGETDTQYF

abundance: .
v_gene: TRBV14
CDR3aa: CASSQELVKNEQFF

abundance: .
v_gene: TRBV24-1
CDR3aa: CATSLSGQESNTGELFF

abundance: .
v_gene: TRBV28
CDR3aa: CASSPGQGAWTGPETQYF

abundance: once
v_gene: TRBV7-9
CDR3aa: CASSPSGSSYNEQFF

abundance: .
v_gene: TRBV10-3
CDR3aa: CAISESSREPMNTEAFF

abundance: few
v_gene: TRBV6-4
CDR3aa: CASSDSGTSGSNEQFF

abundance: .
v_gene: TRBV29-1
CDR3aa: CSVGGGGNQPQHF

abundance: once
v_gene: TRBV4-1
CDR3aa: CARTPGGGGGGGANVLTF

abundance: .
v_gene: TRBV5-8
CDR3aa: CASSLAGHLNTEAFF

abundance: once
v_gene: TRBV10-3
CDR3aa: CAITASGTYNEQFF

abundance: .
v_gene: TRBV19
CDR3aa: CASSIDGYEQYF

abundance: .
v_gene: TRBV10-1
CDR3aa: CASSDGAGGKAGELFF

abundance: .
v_gene: TRBV11-2
CDR3aa: CASSLALGMGAFF

abundance: .
v_gene: TRBV16
CDR3aa: CASSQRGGGNTEAFF

abundance: .
v_gene: TRBV4-2
CDR3aa: CASSQALAGVTGELFF

abundance: .
v_gene: TRBV10-3
CDR3aa: CAISGSTGNTIYF